The sequence of this T cell receptor (beta chain) was determined in a study of response to subunit inactivated influenza vaccine. TCRdb independently ran MiXCR on the RT-PCR reads; one entry per CDR3 protein. This sample has 150,000 to 200,000 distinct CDR3 sequences, with approximately 9.2% found just once. In its sample, this clonotype was seen many times. Sample: non-naive T cells sorted from PBMCs, taken on the day of vaccination. The source of this sequence is a man in his fifties who received an inactivated influenza vaccine.

The CDR3 DNA reads TGTGCCAGCAGTTGGGACAGGGGCTACGAGCAGTACTTC. Its protein product is CASSWDRGYEQYF. This chain joins TRBV2 and TRBJ2-7, with 10 bases aligning to TRBD1. The CDR3 is made up of 13 amino acids. Germline V gene data show CDR1 as SNHLY and CDR2 as FYNNEI. V was pared by 5 bases and J by 3 bases, with 1 base of the junction left unmatched. The entire variable domain, with the rest obtained from reference TRBV2 and TRBJ2-7, is as follows: EPEVTQTPSHQVTQMGQEVILRCVPISNHLYFYWYRQILGQKVEFLVSFYNNEISEKSEIFDDQFSVERPDGSNFTLKIRSTKLEDSAMYFCASSWDRGYEQYFGPGTRLTVT.